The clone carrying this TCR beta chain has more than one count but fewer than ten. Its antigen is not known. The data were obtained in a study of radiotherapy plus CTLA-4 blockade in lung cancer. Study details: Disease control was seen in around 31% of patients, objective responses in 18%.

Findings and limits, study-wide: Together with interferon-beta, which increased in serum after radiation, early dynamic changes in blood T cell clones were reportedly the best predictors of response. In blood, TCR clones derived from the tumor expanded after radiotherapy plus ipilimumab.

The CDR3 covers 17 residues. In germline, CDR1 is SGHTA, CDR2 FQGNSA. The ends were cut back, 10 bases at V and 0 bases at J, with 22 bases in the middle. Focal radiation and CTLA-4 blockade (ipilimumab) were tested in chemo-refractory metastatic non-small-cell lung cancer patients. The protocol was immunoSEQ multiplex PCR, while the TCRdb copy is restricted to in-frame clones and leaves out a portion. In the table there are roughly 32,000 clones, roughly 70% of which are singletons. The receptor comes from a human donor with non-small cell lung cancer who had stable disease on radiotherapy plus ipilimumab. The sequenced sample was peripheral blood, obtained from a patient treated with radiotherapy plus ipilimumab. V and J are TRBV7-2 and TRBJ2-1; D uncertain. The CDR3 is CATPARSGQISYNEQFF. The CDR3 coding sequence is TGTGCCACCCCGGCCCGATCGGGCCAGATCTCCTACAATGAGCAGTTCTTC.